This T cell receptor (beta chain) stems from a study of CD8 T cells in Susac syndrome. Random hexamers were used to reverse transcribe the RNA input (about 0.45 to 1 ug). immunoSEQ multiplex PCR amplified TCR beta CDR3 across 54 Vbeta, 13 Jbeta. TCRdb passed the immunoSEQ multiplex PCR reads through MiXCR, listing each CDR3 protein once. Of about 240,000 distinct CDR3 sequences listed, 90% to 96% were seen once; the top ten hold less than 0.11%. A note on this clonotype: The antigen remains undetermined.

Both CD4+ and CD8+ T cells were negatively isolated, and TEMRA cells underwent FACS enrichment. Study observations and caveats: The study conceded that its TCR sequencing and HLA analysis involved relatively few individuals. The CD4+ T cell repertoires from Susac syndrome exhibited no clonal expansion.

The CDR3 consists of 13 residues. Looked up from germline, CDR1 is SGHNT and CDR2 is YYREEE (reference sequence). Trimming stripped 2 bases from V and 0 bases from J, with 5 bases between. The chain is built from TRBV5-4 and TRBJ2-5, with a possible D match to TRBD1 (5 bases). Input material: CD4+ T cells from PBMCs. This receptor was identified in a human donor with Susac syndrome. The CDR3: CASSFRDQETQYF. Here the CDR3 DNA reads TGTGCCAGCAGCTTCAGGGACCAAGAGACCCAGTACTTC.